This TCR beta chain was found in a study of blood T cell repertoires in COVID-19. The study drew participants aged about 18 to 95 years from 20 to 30 US areas. This CDR3 region has 13 residues. V was clipped by 3 bases and J by 5 bases, with 11 bases between them. Germline V CDR1 and CDR2: GTSNPN, SVGIG (reference sequence). Produced via immunoSEQ multiplex PCR; TCRdb's table is partial and in-frame only. The repertoire holds approximately 180,000 clones, with about 90% as singletons. The V gene is TRBV30, the J gene TRBJ1-5; D is uncertain. The TCR sequence derives from a human donor with acute COVID-19. The donor label of this sample is uncertain. Sample: PBMCs or T cells enriched from blood (not recorded which). This CDR3 reads CAWSSLPDQPQHF. In DNA form, the CDR3 reads TGTGCCTGGAGCTCCCTTCCCGATCAGCCCCAGCATTTT.